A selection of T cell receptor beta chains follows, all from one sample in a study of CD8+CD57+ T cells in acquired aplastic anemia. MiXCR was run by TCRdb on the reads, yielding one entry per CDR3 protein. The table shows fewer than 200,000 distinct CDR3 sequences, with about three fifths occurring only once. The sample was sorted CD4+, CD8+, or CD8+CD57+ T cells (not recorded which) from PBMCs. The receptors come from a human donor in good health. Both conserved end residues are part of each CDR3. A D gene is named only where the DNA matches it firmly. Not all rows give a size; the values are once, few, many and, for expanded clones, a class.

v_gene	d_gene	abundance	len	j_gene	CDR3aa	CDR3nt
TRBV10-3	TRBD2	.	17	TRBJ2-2	CAISESVTSGNTGELFF	TGTGCCATCAGTGAGTCCGTGACTAGCGGTAACACCGGGGAGCTGTTTTTT
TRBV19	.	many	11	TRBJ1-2	CASNPRRGYTF	TGTGCCAGTAATCCTAGAAGAGGCTACACCTTC
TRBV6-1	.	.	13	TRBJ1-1	CASNNVMNTEAFF	TGTGCCAGCAACAATGTTATGAACACTGAAGCTTTCTTT
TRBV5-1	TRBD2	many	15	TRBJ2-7	CASSLISGGGSEQYF	TGCGCCAGCAGCCTGATCTCGGGAGGGGGATCCGAGCAGTACTTC
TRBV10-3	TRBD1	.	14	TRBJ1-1	CAISKQDRDTEAFF	TGTGCCATCAGTAAGCAGGACAGGGACACTGAAGCTTTCTTT
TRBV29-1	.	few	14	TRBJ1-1	CSVDSQGKNTEAFF	TGCAGCGTTGATTCCCAGGGGAAGAACACTGAAGCTTTCTTT
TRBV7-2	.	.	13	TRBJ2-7	CASRKGSSYEQYF	TGTGCCAGCAGAAAGGGCAGCTCCTACGAGCAGTACTTC
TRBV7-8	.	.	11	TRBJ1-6	CASSFDSPLHF	TGTGCCAGCAGCTTTGATTCACCCCTCCACTTT
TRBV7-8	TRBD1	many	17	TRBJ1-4	CASSLRQGAYSNEKLFF	TGTGCCAGCAGCTTACGACAGGGGGCGTACTCTAATGAAAAACTGTTTTTT
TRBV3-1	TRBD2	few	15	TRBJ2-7	CASSPGLAASYEQYF	TGTGCCAGCAGCCCGGGACTAGCGGCTTCCTACGAGCAGTACTTC
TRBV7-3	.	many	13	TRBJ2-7	CASSLHGGYEQYF	TGTGCCAGCAGCTTACATGGGGGCTACGAGCAGTACTTC
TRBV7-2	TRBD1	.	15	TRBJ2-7	CASSPWGQQGYEQYF	TGCGCCAGCAGCCCATGGGGACAGCAGGGCTACGAGCAGTACTTC
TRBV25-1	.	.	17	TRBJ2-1	CASSESGGLLDYNEKFF	TGTGCCAGCAGTGAATCCGGAGGGCTACTAGACTACAATGAGAAGTTCTTC
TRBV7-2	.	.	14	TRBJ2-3	CASSRPYLTDTQYF	TGTGCCAGCAGTCGTCCGTACCTCACAGATACGCAGTATTTT
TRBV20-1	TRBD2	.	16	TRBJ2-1	CSARGTAGGPGNEQFF	TGCAGTGCTAGAGGCACAGCGGGAGGGCCTGGGAATGAGCAGTTCTTC
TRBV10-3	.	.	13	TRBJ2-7	CANSEGHLGEQYF	TGTGCCAACAGTGAGGGACACTTGGGCGAGCAGTACTTC
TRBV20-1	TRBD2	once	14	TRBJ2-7	CSAREEAGADEQYF	TGCAGTGCTAGAGAGGAAGCGGGGGCCGACGAGCAGTACTTC
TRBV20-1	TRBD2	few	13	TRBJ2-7	CSARVAGGYEQYF	TGCAGTGCTAGAGTGGCGGGAGGGTACGAGCAGTACTTC
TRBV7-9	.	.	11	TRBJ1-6	CASSSVSPLHF	TGTGCCAGCAGCTCCGTTTCACCCCTCCACTTT
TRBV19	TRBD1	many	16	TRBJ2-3	CASSTIEAGGPDTQYF	TGTGCCAGTAGTACGATCGAGGCAGGGGGCCCAGATACGCAGTATTTT
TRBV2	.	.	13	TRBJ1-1	CASKRGVNTEAFF	TGTGCCAGCAAGAGGGGGGTGAACACTGAAGCTTTCTTT
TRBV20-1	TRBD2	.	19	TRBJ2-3	CSAIGLGLAGSLSTDTQYF	TGCAGTGCTATCGGTCTGGGACTAGCGGGCTCGCTTAGCACAGATACGCAGTATTTT
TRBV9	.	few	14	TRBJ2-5	CASSVGAAQETQYF	TGTGCCAGCAGCGTAGGGGCAGCCCAAGAGACCCAGTACTTC
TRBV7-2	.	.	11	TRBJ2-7	CASSVSYEQYF	TGTGCCAGCAGCGTCTCCTACGAGCAGTACTTC
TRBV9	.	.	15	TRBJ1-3	CASSPATGAGNTIYF	TGTGCCAGCAGCCCCGCGACAGGAGCCGGAAACACCATATATTTT
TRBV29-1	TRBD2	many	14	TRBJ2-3	CSVPKGGILDTQYF	TGCAGCGTCCCTAAGGGAGGGATTTTGGATACGCAGTATTTT
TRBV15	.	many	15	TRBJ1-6	CATSRGGYGSSPLHF	TGTGCCACCAGCCGAGGGGGATATGGGAGTTCACCCCTCCACTTT
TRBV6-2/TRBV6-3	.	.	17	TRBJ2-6	CASSRESSLFGANVLTF	TGTGCCAGCAGCCGGGAGAGCTCGTTGTTTGGGGCCAACGTCCTGACTTTC
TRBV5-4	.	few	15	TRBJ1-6	CASSLALGENSPLHF	TGTGCCAGCAGCTTGGCCTTGGGGGAGAATTCACCCCTCCACTTT
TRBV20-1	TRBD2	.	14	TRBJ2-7	CSASGTSVAYEQYF	TGCAGTGCGTCCGGGACTAGCGTGGCCTACGAGCAGTACTTC
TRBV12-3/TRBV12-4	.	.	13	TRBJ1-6	CASLRDLNSPLHF	TGTGCCAGCTTACGGGACTTAAATTCACCCCTCCACTTT
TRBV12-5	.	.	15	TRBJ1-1	CASGSAVRMNTEAFF	TGTGCTAGTGGTTCGGCGGTGAGGATGAACACTGAAGCTTTCTTT
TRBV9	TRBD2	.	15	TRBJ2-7	CASSTSGTSDYEQYF	TGTGCCAGCAGCACTTCCGGGACTAGCGACTACGAGCAGTACTTC
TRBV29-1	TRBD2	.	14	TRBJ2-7	CSATSSGSSYEQYF	TGCAGCGCCACATCTAGCGGGAGTTCCTACGAGCAGTACTTC
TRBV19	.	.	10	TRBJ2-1	CASGYNEQFF	TGTGCCAGTGGATACAATGAGCAGTTCTTC
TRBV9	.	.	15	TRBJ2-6	CASSVGGDGANVLTF	TGTGCCAGCAGCGTAGGGGGTGATGGAGCCAACGTCCTGACTTTC
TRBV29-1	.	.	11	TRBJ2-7	CSVGASYEQYF	TGCAGCGTTGGGGCTTCCTACGAGCAGTACTTC
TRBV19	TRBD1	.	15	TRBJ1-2	CASSSARTGEHGYTF	TGTGCCAGTAGTAGCGCACGGACAGGGGAACATGGCTACACCTTC
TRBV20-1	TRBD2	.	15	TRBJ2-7	CRARALLADSYEQYF	TGCAGGGCTAGAGCCCTACTAGCGGACTCCTACGAGCAGTACTTC
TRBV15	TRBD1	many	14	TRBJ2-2	CATSRQGAGGELFF	TGTGCCACCAGCAGACAGGGGGCAGGCGGGGAGCTGTTTTTT
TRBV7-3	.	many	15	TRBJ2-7	CASSLLGTAYGEQYF	TGTGCCAGCAGCTTACTCGGGACCGCGTACGGCGAGCAGTACTTC
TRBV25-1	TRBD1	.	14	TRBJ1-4	CASRKGQGGEKLFF	TGTGCCAGCAGGAAAGGACAGGGGGGTGAAAAACTGTTTTTT
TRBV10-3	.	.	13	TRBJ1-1	CAISEPGNTEAFF	TGTGCCATCAGTGAGCCAGGGAACACTGAAGCTTTCTTT
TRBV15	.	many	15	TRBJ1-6	CATSRDSASDSPLHF	TGTGCCACCAGCAGAGATTCGGCCTCTGATTCACCCCTCCACTTT
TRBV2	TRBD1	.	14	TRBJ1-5	CASSSGQGNQPQHF	TGTGCCAGCAGTTCGGGACAGGGGAATCAGCCCCAGCATTTT
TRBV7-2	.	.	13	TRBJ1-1	CASSQGRNTEAFF	TGTGCCAGCAGCCAAGGGCGGAACACTGAAGCTTTCTTT
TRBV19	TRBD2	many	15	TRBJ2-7	CASSIYGGGPYEQYF	TGTGCCAGTAGTATTTACGGGGGAGGGCCGTACGAGCAGTACTTC
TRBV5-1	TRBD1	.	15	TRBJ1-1	CASSPTDRGNTEAFF	TGCGCCAGCAGCCCGACGGACAGGGGGAACACTGAAGCTTTCTTT
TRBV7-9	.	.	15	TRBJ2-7	CASSYGAAQAYGQYF	TGTGCCAGCAGCTACGGGGCGGCACAGGCCTACGGGCAGTACTTC
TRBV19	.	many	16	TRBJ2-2	CASSIRSRVQTGELFF	TGTGCCAGTAGTATTCGGAGCAGGGTGCAAACCGGGGAGCTGTTTTTT
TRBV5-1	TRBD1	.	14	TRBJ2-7	CASSRGQGAWEQYF	TGCGCCAGCAGCAGGGGGCAGGGGGCATGGGAGCAGTACTTC
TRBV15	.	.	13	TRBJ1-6	CATSTKFGSPLHF	TGTGCCACCAGCACCAAATTCGGGTCACCCCTCCACTTT
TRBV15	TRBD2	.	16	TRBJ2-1	CATSSVSGRGYNEQFF	TGTGCCACCAGCAGCGTAAGCGGGAGGGGCTACAATGAGCAGTTCTTC
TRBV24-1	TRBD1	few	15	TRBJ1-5	CATTWTGGFKQPQHF	TGTGCCACCACCTGGACAGGGGGCTTCAAGCAGCCCCAGCATTTT
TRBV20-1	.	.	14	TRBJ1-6	CSARDGGPGSPLHF	TGCAGTGCTAGAGATGGGGGGCCTGGCTCACCCCTCCACTTT